This entry lists 22 T cell receptor beta chains sequenced from one sample in a study of OX40 agonist ivuxolimab in advanced cancers. Assay: immunoSEQ multiplex PCR; the TCRdb copy retains only in-frame clones and omits some. There are about 26,000 clones in the sample; more than 70% occur only once, and about a quarter lies in the top ten. Material: CD4+ or CD8+ T cells sorted from blood, obtained in a trial of the OX40 agonist ivuxolimab. The source of these receptors is an adult with an advanced solid tumor such as melanoma, head and neck, liver or kidney cancer.

This clone was seen more than once but under ten times. The rearrangement uses TRBV27 and TRBJ1-1; a possible D gene is TRBD1 (6 bases). Trimming took off 2 bases at V and 1 base at J, with 8 bases between the two ends. Germline CDR1 and CDR2: MNHEY and SMNVEV (reference sequence). CDR3 length equals 14 residues. The DNA of the CDR3 is TGTGCCAGCAGTTTAAGAGGGGGGAACACTGAAGCTTTCTTT. It encodes CASSLRGGNTEAFF.

V usage is TRBV5-1 and J usage is TRBJ2-5, with D possibly TRBD1 on 5 matching bases. Trimming left V 0 bases short and J 5 bases short, with 14 bases between. The CDR3 is 15 amino acids. The germline V gene has CDR1 SGHRS and CDR2 YFSETQ. The chain's CDR3 is CASSLVLGVDETQYF. For the CDR3, the DNA is TGCGCCAGCAGCTTGGTTTTAGGGGTTGATGAGACCCAGTACTTC.

This chain links TRBV7-3 with TRBJ2-1; D ambiguous. The CDR3 runs 11 residues. V shed 5 bases and J shed 8 bases, with 7 bases lying between them. Germline V CDR1 and CDR2: SGHTA, FQGTGA. Here the CDR3 DNA reads TGTGCCAGCAGCGCGAGTGATGAGCAGTTCTTC. It is translated as CASSASDEQFF.

The chain is built from TRBV19 and TRBJ2-2; D is possibly TRBD2 (6 bases). The CDR3 is made up of 16 amino acids. Germline CDR1 LNHDA, CDR2 SQIVND (reference sequence). V was pared by 7 bases and J by 7 bases, with 22 bases between. The CDR3 loop is CASKVPGLRRNGELFF. CDR3 nucleotides: TGTGCCAGTAAAGTTCCGGGACTCCGTCGCAACGGGGAGCTGTTTTTT.

A few counts support this clone. One end of the junction varies from germline; a read error may be responsible. The chain carries TRBV5-3 and TRBJ1-2, with 9 nucleotides matching TRBD1. TRBV5-3 is known as an ORF, though its function is uncertain. The CDR3 is 14 amino acids. Here the CDR3 DNA reads TGCGCCAGCAGCTTAGTACAGGGGGCCTCTGGCTACACCTTC. This gives the protein CASSLVQGASGYTF.

CDR3 bases: TGTGCCTGGACCTACCGGGCTGGATCCTACGAGCAGTACTTC. Its protein product is CAWTYRAGSYEQYF. This chain connects TRBV30 to TRBJ2-7, with no clear D. Trimming left V 4 bases short and J 1 base short, with 14 bases between. CDR3 size: 14 residues. From germline, CDR1 is GTSNPN and CDR2 SVGIG (reference sequence). The full variable domain, with the rest looked up from reference TRBV30 and TRBJ2-7, is SQTIHQWPATLVQPVGSPLSLECTVEGTSNPNLYWYRQAAGRGLQLLFYSVGIGQISSEVPQNLSASRPQDRQFILSSKKLLLSDSGFYLCAWTYRAGSYEQYFGPGTRLTVT.

The count of this clone is one. The rearrangement links TRBV27 to TRBJ2-7; 11 bases agree with TRBD1. The CDR3 is 14 amino acids. Trimming removed 5 bases from V and 9 bases from J; junction bases left unmatched: 9. In germline, CDR1 is MNHEY, CDR2 SMNVEV (reference sequence). The CDR3, as DNA: TGTGCCAGCAGTACGGGACAGGGGGACGTTAGGCAGTACTTC. It is translated as CASSTGQGDVRQYF.

This clone was recorded only once. The V call is TRBV27, the J call TRBJ2-7, with unresolved D. V was trimmed by 7 bases and J by 6 bases, leaving 22 bases between them. Germline V gene data show CDR1 as MNHEY and CDR2 as SMNVEV (reference sequence). This CDR3 is built from 15 residues. CDR3 in DNA: TGTGCCAGCAACCCCTCCCCGACTCCTACCGGCGAGCAGTACTTC. Residues: CASNPSPTPTGEQYF.

This clone was detected a few times. The chain recombines TRBV2 with TRBJ1-1; no definite D call. Looked up from germline, CDR1 is SNHLY and CDR2 is FYNNEI. The CDR3 loop spans 13 amino acids. The V gene lost 2 bases and the J gene lost 0 bases, with 4 bases spanning the gap. In DNA, the CDR3 is TGTGCCAGCAGTGAACGGATGAACACTGAAGCTTTCTTT. Amino acid sequence: CASSERMNTEAFF.

The chain carries TRBV19 and TRBJ2-2; D possibly corresponds to TRBD2 (6 bases). V was shortened by 1 base and J by 6 bases, with 9 bases between the two germline ends. CDR3 size: 14 residues. CDR1 is LNHDA, CDR2 SQIVND, per germline (reference sequence). The CDR3 DNA is TGTGCCAGTAGTATAGCGCGGGAATCCGGGGAGCTGTTTTTT. Its protein is CASSIARESGELFF.

This clone was seen only once. The V gene is TRBV7-6, the J gene TRBJ1-1; no definite D call. The CDR3 has 11 amino acids. Trimming took off 5 bases at V and 10 bases at J, with 11 bases between the two ends. Germline V CDR1 and CDR2: SGHVS, FNYEAQ. CDR3 residues: CASSLTTGAFF. The CDR3 DNA is TGTGCCAGCAGCCTTACAACCGGAGCTTTCTTT.

There are a few counts of this clone. This chain connects TRBV7-6 to TRBJ1-1, with unresolved D. Germline lookup yields CDR1 SGHVS and CDR2 FNYEAQ. The CDR3 has 13 amino acids. With 5 bases removed from V and 1 base from J, the gap between germline ends came to 8 bases. The CDR3 spells CASSKGRNTEAFF. The CDR3 nucleotides read TGTGCCAGCAGCAAGGGTAGGAACACTGAAGCTTTCTTT.

V is TRBV7-9 and J is TRBJ2-7; a possible D gene is TRBD1 (6 bases). The germline V and J ends were trimmed by 8 bases and 4 bases, with 12 bases remaining between them. CDR1 is SEHNR, CDR2 FQNEAQ, per germline (reference sequence). This CDR3 region has 12 residues. The DNA for the CDR3 is TGTGCCAGCGGACAGTTAGTTTACGAGCAGTACTTC. Its protein is CASGQLVYEQYF.

The rearrangement uses TRBV19 and TRBJ2-7; D possibly corresponds to TRBD2 (5 bases). The V gene's germline CDR1 is LNHDA and CDR2 SQIVND (reference sequence). Trimming stripped 3 bases from V and 6 bases from J, with 15 bases between. The CDR3 has 14 residues. The CDR3, as DNA: TGTGCCAGTAGTATGGACTTTGGGCCTTTCGAGCAGTACTTC. This encodes CASSMDFGPFEQYF. Full variable domain (missing parts from reference TRBV19 and TRBJ2-7): DGGITQSPKYLFRKEGQNVTLSCEQNLNHDAMYWYRQDPGQGLRLIYYSQIVNDFQKGDIAEGYSVSREKKESFPLTVTSAQKNPTAFYLCASSMDFGPFEQYFGPGTRLTVT.

This chain joins TRBV7-2 and TRBJ2-1; TRBD1 might be the D (6 bases). Germline values: CDR1 SGHTA, CDR2 FQGNSA. Trimming left V 1 base short and J 0 bases short, with 13 bases between. The CDR3 is 17 amino acids. The CDR3 region is CASSLEFQGPSYNEQFF. DNA for the CDR3: TGTGCCAGCAGCTTAGAATTTCAGGGGCCCTCCTACAATGAGCAGTTCTTC.

The chain combines TRBV9 with TRBJ2-7; 7 positions agree with TRBD1. This CDR3 spans 13 amino acids. Germline values: CDR1 SGDLS, CDR2 YYNGEE. Unmatched junction bases numbered 5, after V lost 5 bases and J lost 3 bases. The CDR3: CASSEAGGYEQYF. DNA for the CDR3: TGTGCCAGCAGTGAGGCAGGGGGCTACGAGCAGTACTTC.

The chain joins TRBV5-6 to TRBJ2-1, with unresolved D. This CDR3 has 13 residues. Trimming took 0 bases from V and 4 from J, leaving 5 bases between them. Per germline, CDR1 SGHDT and CDR2 YYEEEE. CDR3 region: CASSLVLYNEQFF. The CDR3 DNA follows: TGTGCCAGCAGCTTGGTCCTTTACAATGAGCAGTTCTTC.

The chain couples TRBV11-2 to TRBJ1-5; no definite D call. Germline values: CDR1 SGHAT, CDR2 FQNNGV. The V gene lost 5 bases and the J gene lost 7 bases, with 15 bases spanning the gap. CDR3 length equals 14 residues. CDR3 in amino acids: CASSLGEGRQPQHF. The CDR3 nucleotides are TGTGCCAGCAGCCTAGGAGAAGGGCGACAGCCCCAGCATTTT.

This chain connects TRBV2 to TRBJ2-5, with D unclear. V lost 6 bases and J 2 bases, leaving 10 bases between the germline ends. The CDR3 contains 13 residues. Germline V gene data show CDR1 as SNHLY and CDR2 as FYNNEI. The CDR3, as DNA: TGTGCCAGCAGGTGGTGGGATCAAGAGACCCAGTACTTC. This encodes CASRWWDQETQYF.

The chain has TRBV19 and TRBJ2-5; the match to TRBD2 covers 11 bases. The J segment lost 3 bases and the V segment lost 10 bases, leaving 7 bases of the junction unmatched. The CDR3 sequence is 14 residues long. The germline CDR1 and CDR2 sequences are LNHDA and SQIVND (reference sequence). DNA for the CDR3: TGTGCCATACCGAAGACTAGCGGGGAAGAGACCCAGTACTTC. This codes for CAIPKTSGEETQYF.

This clone came up a few times. This chain uses TRBV4-1 with TRBJ2-7, with D perhaps matching TRBD1 (6 bases). This CDR3 has 15 amino acids. The ends were cut back, 1 base at V and 5 bases at J, with 15 bases in the middle. The germline gives CDR1 MGHRA, CDR2 YSYEKL. The CDR3 loop reads CASSQARAGVDEQYF. CDR3 DNA sequence: TGCGCCAGCAGCCAAGCTCGGGCAGGGGTTGACGAGCAGTACTTC.

The chain has TRBV4-2 and TRBJ1-2, with 9 bases lining up with TRBD1. V gave up 4 bases and J gave up 3 bases; unmatched junction bases: 9. Germline CDR1 is LGHNA and CDR2 is YNFKEQ. The CDR3 has 16 residues. Written as DNA, the CDR3 is TGTGCCAGCAGCCCTCCTAATGACAGGGGGGACTATGGCTACACCTTC. Translation gives CASSPPNDRGDYGYTF.